The entry that follows covers one TCR beta chain sequence. What it recognizes is unknown. Germline CDR1 and CDR2: LNHNV and YYDKDF (reference sequence). CDR3 size: 13 residues. Trimming stripped 1 base from V and 11 bases from J, with 12 bases between. The sample comes from a study of T cell responses to AZD1222 COVID-19 vaccine. Notes on the study in general: Increases in Spike-specific TCR breadth and depth were seen after two AZD1222 doses.

Doses given second, at about 4 or about 12 weeks, were pooled. Sequencing used immunoSEQ multiplex PCR; TCRdb keeps in-frame clones, though not all of them. The repertoire holds 110,000 or so clones, with 89% as singletons. The receptor was derived from an adult who received the AZD1222 COVID-19 vaccine. Source: peripheral blood, taken 28 days after the second AZD1222 dose. The chain recombines TRBV15 with TRBJ2-4; a weak D match, TRBD1 (5 bases). In nucleotides, the CDR3 is TGTGCCACCAGCAGAGGACCTTCAGGGCTTCAGTACTTC. It encodes CATSRGPSGLQYF.